This paragraph reports one T cell receptor beta chain. Germline CDR1 reads SGDLS; CDR2 reads YYNGEE. This CDR3 region has 14 residues. J was trimmed by 8 bases and V by 3 bases; bases with no gene match: 6. This record comes from a study of blood T cell repertoires in COVID-19. Across the whole study: Acute and convalescent COVID-19 specimens originated in the United States, Italy and Spain.

Authors' processing steps: Reference gene primer amplification gave nucleated cell count estimates. Produced via immunoSEQ multiplex PCR; TCRdb's table is partial and in-frame only. V, J and clone size were drawn from that table, and D and trimming were deduced from the DNA. The data contain fewer than 150,000 clones, roughly 80% of them singletons. This receptor was identified in a woman aged 45-59 years with acute or convalescent COVID-19. J is TRBJ2-1 and V is TRBV9; 9 bases line up with TRBD2. The sequenced sample consisted of peripheral blood. The chain's CDR3 is CASSAAGGLDEQFF. The CDR3 nucleotides are TGTGCCAGCAGCGCGGCGGGGGGGCTGGATGAGCAGTTCTTC.